This entry concerns a single T cell receptor beta chain. One end of the junction fails to match germline, which may point to a read error. The CDR3 loop spans 12 amino acids. Germline loops: CDR1 SEHNR, CDR2 FQNEAQ (reference sequence). Each 20-30 mg portion of unsorted bulk tissue served as the source for co-extraction of RNA and DNA. The data were taken from a study of tumor-infiltrating lymphocytes in primary liver carcinoma. Synthesis of TCR beta cDNA was carried out from about 540 ng total RNA with a constant-region primer. Each TCR beta library was derived from three nested multiplex PCR rounds that employed slightly modified ARM-PCR. A C-beta reverse primer was combined with TRBV1-TRBV30 forward primers in the first two PCR rounds, and each round had roughly 11 cycles. In TCRdb, the multiplex PCR reads were re-called with MiXCR into one record per CDR3 protein. The sample has about 37,000 distinct CDR3 sequences, about 75% seen once.

Source material: tumor-adjacent normal liver tissue. This TCR was recovered from a middle-aged man with primary liver carcinoma and hepatitis B virus infection. The chain combines TRBV7-9 with TRBJ1-5; D is uncertain. The CDR3 protein is CASSSVNRPQHF. CDR3 sequence (DNA): TGTGCCAGCAGCTCCGTCAATCGGCCCCAGCATTTT.